One T cell receptor (beta chain) is described in this entry. Antigen: not known. These data are taken from a study of neoadjuvant anti-PD-1 for oral cavity cancer. Overall study context: Patients without progression received a fourth nivolumab dose around day 43, then surgical resection on days 50-56. Study outcomes and limitations: Higher pretreatment blood Treg/Th17 ratios correlated with higher pretreatment blood and lower post-treatment tumor TCRbeta clonality.

V was clipped by 4 bases and J by 4 bases; unmatched bases: 9. CDR1 is MDHEN, CDR2 SYDVKM, per germline. The CDR3 has 18 amino acids. Time point here: after neoadjuvant nivolumab, at surgical resection. Patients had HPV-negative, locally advanced oral cavity squamous cell carcinoma. The repertoire was sequenced with immunoSEQ multiplex PCR; TCRdb's copy has only in-frame clones and lacks some. The table lists about 14,000 clones, about 71% of them singletons, with 2.5% to 3.5% in the top ten. This TCR derives from a person aged 35-80 years with oral cavity squamous cell carcinoma. V gene TRBV28 combines with J gene TRBJ2-1; 14 bases map to TRBD2. This sample comprised PBMCs, obtained after nivolumab (anti-PD-1) treatment. The CDR3 DNA sequence: TGTGCCAGCAGTTCCCCGGGACTAGCGGGAGAGGGGTACAATGAGCAGTTCTTC. Encoded protein: CASSSPGLAGEGYNEQFF.